These 5 T cell receptor beta chains share one sample of origin, sequenced in a study of OX40 agonist ivuxolimab in advanced cancers. TCRdb's copy holds only in-frame clones and misses some; the assay was immunoSEQ multiplex PCR. Of tens of thousands of clones listed, approximately 88% are singletons. The starting material was CD4+ or CD8+ T cells sorted from blood, obtained in a trial of the OX40 agonist ivuxolimab. Receptors originate from an adult with an advanced solid tumor such as melanoma, head and neck, liver or kidney cancer.

The V call is TRBV4-1, the J call TRBJ2-1; 8 bases fit TRBD2. Unmatched junction bases numbered 5, after V lost 1 base and J lost 3 bases. Per germline, CDR1 MGHRA and CDR2 YSYEKL. The CDR3 spans 16 residues. Written as DNA, the CDR3 is TGCGCCAGCAGCCAAGGCATAAGCGGGAGCTACAATGAGCAGTTCTTC. It encodes CASSQGISGSYNEQFF.

The chain joins TRBV7-6 to TRBJ2-1, with a possible D match to TRBD2 (5 bases). Germline CDR1 reads SGHVS; CDR2 reads FNYEAQ. Trimming shortened V by 3 bases and J by 8 bases, and 11 bases separated the two germline ends. This CDR3 region has 13 residues. The CDR3 reads CASSFLAQDEQFF. CDR3 nucleotide sequence: TGTGCCAGCAGCTTTCTAGCTCAAGATGAGCAGTTCTTC.

A single count supports this clone. As DNA, the CDR3 is TGTGCCAGCAGCACAACCCCGACAGGGGAAGAGACCCAGTACTTC. Its protein is CASSTTPTGEETQYF. The genes are TRBV11-2 and TRBJ2-5; 8 positions agree with TRBD1. The CDR3 covers 15 residues. Losses at the gene ends were 5 bases for V and 3 bases for J; bases not matched to a gene: 8. Per germline, CDR1 SGHAT and CDR2 FQNNGV.

The CDR3 sequence is CASSLASGSNEQYF. Here the CDR3 DNA reads TGCGCCAGCAGCTTAGCTAGCGGGAGCAACGAGCAGTACTTC. The chain carries TRBV5-1 and TRBJ2-7; 10 positions agree with TRBD2. V lost 2 bases to trimming and J lost 5 bases; unmatched junction nucleotides: 4. The CDR3 loop spans 14 amino acids. Germline V gene lookup returns CDR1 SGHRS and CDR2 YFSETQ.

The chain joins TRBV11-3 to TRBJ2-3; TRBD2 agrees at 13 bases. Germline lookup yields CDR1 SGHNT and CDR2 YENEEA. This CDR3 is built from 14 residues. V lost 5 bases to trimming and J lost 6 bases; unmatched junction nucleotides: 2. This CDR3 is CASSRTSGSDTQYF. The CDR3 DNA follows: TGTGCCAGCAGCAGGACTAGCGGGAGTGATACGCAGTATTTT. The whole variable domain, filled in from reference TRBV11-3 and TRBJ2-3, reads EAGVVQSPRYKIIEKKQPVAFWCNPISGHNTLYWYLQNLGQGPELLIRYENEEAVDDSQLPKDRFSAERLKGVDSTLKIQPAELGDSAVYLCASSRTSGSDTQYFGPGTRLTVL.